These 23 T cell receptor beta chains share one sample of origin, sequenced in a study of molecular identifiers for immune sequencing clone quantification. From the PCR reads, TCRdb called clonotypes with MiXCR, one entry per CDR3 protein. The sample yields about 640,000 distinct CDR3 sequences, just under 20% seen once. The sample was naive CD8+ T cells from blood, with Jurkat cell RNA spiked in. Subset specified: FACS-sorted CD8+CD4-CCR7+CD45RA+ naive T cells. Every receptor here comes from a human donor in good health. Some libraries in this study had Jurkat cell RNA spiked in.

This clonotype appeared many times. The chain couples TRBV7-2 to TRBJ2-3; 9 bases are a match to TRBD2. The length of the CDR3 is 15 residues. Trimming cost V 1 base and J 3 bases; bases outside gene matches: 2. Germline V gene lookup returns CDR1 SGHTA and CDR2 FQGNSA. The CDR3 region has the DNA TGTGCCAGCAGCTTAGGCGGGGGGGCAACAGATACGCAGTATTTT. This sequence encodes CASSLGGGATDTQYF.

This clonotype was counted many times. The gene calls are TRBV7-9 and TRBJ1-1, with a tentative D call TRBD1 (5 bases). Germline loops: CDR1 SEHNR, CDR2 FQNEAQ (reference sequence). The V gene lost 3 bases and the J gene lost 4 bases, with 12 bases spanning the gap. The CDR3 extends over 14 amino acids. CDR3: CASSLGDEGTEAFF. CDR3 DNA sequence: TGTGCCAGCAGCTTGGGGGATGAGGGCACTGAAGCTTTCTTT.

V gene TRBV4-1 combines with J gene TRBJ2-7; 8 positions match TRBD1. CDR1 and CDR2 (germline): MGHRA, YSYEKL. This CDR3 is 18 amino acids long. Trimming cost V 0 bases and J 6 bases; bases outside gene matches: 16. CDR3 protein: CASSQDYIPEDRDCEQYF. CDR3 bases: TGCGCCAGCAGCCAAGACTATATCCCGGAGGACAGGGATTGCGAGCAGTACTTC.

This clonotype came up a few times. This chain connects TRBV30 to TRBJ2-1; 8 nucleotides match TRBD2. V lost 1 base and J lost 4; bases outside the gene matches: 6. The CDR3 contains 15 residues. From germline, CDR1 is GTSNPN and CDR2 SVGIG (reference sequence). CDR3 residues: CAWSEAGAIYNEQFF. The CDR3 bases are TGTGCCTGGAGTGAAGCGGGGGCCATATACAATGAGCAGTTCTTC. Full variable domain (rest looked up from reference TRBV30 and TRBJ2-1): SQTIHQWPATLVQPVGSPLSLECTVEGTSNPNLYWYRQAAGRGLQLLFYSVGIGQISSEVPQNLSASRPQDRQFILSSKKLLLSDSGFYLCAWSEAGAIYNEQFFGPGTRLTVL.

Details on this clonotype: A much more abundant neighbour one base away suggests this may be a read error. This chain links TRBV7-9 with TRBJ1-4; no clear D gene. CDR1 and CDR2 (germline): SEHNR, FQNEAQ (reference sequence). With 5 bases removed from V and 8 bases from J, the gap between germline ends came to 18 bases. There are 15 residues in the CDR3. CDR3 region: CASSLQGRYEEKLFF. The CDR3 DNA reads as TGTGCCAGCAGCCTCCAAGGGCGGTACGAGGAAAAACTGTTTTTT.

This clonotype was counted many times. The chain combines TRBV28 with TRBJ2-7; perhaps D is TRBD1 or TRBD2 (5 bases each). Germline assignment: CDR1 MDHEN and CDR2 SYDVKM. The CDR3 length is 12 residues. V dropped 7 bases and J dropped 4 bases, with 11 bases sitting between them. CDR3 coding DNA: TGTGCCAGCAATGAGGGGCGGTACGAGCAGTACTTC. This codes for CASNEGRYEQYF. Looking up the rest from reference TRBV28 and TRBJ2-7 gives the full variable domain: DVKVTQSSRYLVKRTGEKVFLECVQDMDHENMFWYRQDPGLGLRLIYFSYDVKMKEKGDIPEGYSVSREKKERFSLILESASTNQTSMYLCASNEGRYEQYFGPGTRLTVT.

Many counts were recorded for this clonotype. The chain joins TRBV25-1 to TRBJ2-1, with TRBD2 as a possible D gene (7 bases). V lost 10 bases, J lost 8 bases, and 18 bases lay in between. Germline CDR1 and CDR2: MGHDK and SYGVNS. The CDR3 has 13 amino acids. The CDR3 DNA follows: TGTGCCACGGAGGGGGGGTTAGCAGATGAGCAGTTCTTC. It translates to CATEGGLADEQFF.

This clonotype was observed at least ten times. Written as DNA, the CDR3 is TGTGCCAGCAGTTCTAAAGGACTAGCGGGGGAAGACGAGCAGTACTTC. Translating gives CASSSKGLAGEDEQYF. This chain joins TRBV7-6 and TRBJ2-7; 13 bases are shared with TRBD2. J lost 5 bases, V lost 6 bases, and 10 bases had no gene match. Germline lookup yields CDR1 SGHVS and CDR2 FNYEAQ. The CDR3 is 16 amino acids. The whole variable domain, filled in from reference TRBV7-6 and TRBJ2-7, reads GAGVSQSPRYKVTKRGQDVALRCDPISGHVSLYWYRQALGQGPEFLTYFNYEAQQDKSGLPNDRFSAERPEGSISTLTIQRTEQRDSAMYRCASSSKGLAGEDEQYFGPGTRLTVT.

This clonotype occurred many times. V is TRBV12-3 or TRBV12-4 and J is TRBJ1-4; the D gene is possibly TRBD1 (6 bases). V dropped 6 bases and J dropped 8 bases, with 16 bases sitting between them. The length of the CDR3 is 14 residues. The CDR3, as DNA: TGTGCCAGCAGCACAGCTCATACAGGGGAAAAACTGTTTTTT. Translation: CASSTAHTGEKLFF.

This clonotype was seen at least ten times. The CDR3 here is CASSKDSRTTPETQYF. The CDR3 DNA is TGTGCCAGCAGCAAAGATTCTAGGACTACCCCCGAGACCCAGTACTTC. V is TRBV21-1 and J is TRBJ2-5; TRBD2, the table's D call, was not compared with the DNA. TRBV21-1 has pseudogene status. The CDR3 length is 16 residues.

Many counts were recorded for this clonotype. This rearrangement joins TRBV12-3 or TRBV12-4 to TRBJ2-7; 7 bases match TRBD1. V lost 6 bases to trimming and J lost 0 bases; unmatched junction nucleotides: 11. The CDR3 contains 16 residues. The DNA of the CDR3 is TGTGCCAGCAGGCCCCGACAGGGCACGGGCTCCTACGAGCAGTACTTC. This translates into CASRPRQGTGSYEQYF.

The gene calls are TRBV21-1 and TRBJ2-2; the table gives TRBD2 as D, unverified against the DNA. TRBV21-1 is marked as a pseudogene. CDR3 length: 17 residues. The CDR3 loop is CASSILGGGPLSGELFF. The DNA of the CDR3 is TGTGCCAGCAGCATCCTAGGGGGAGGGCCTCTGTCCGGGGAGCTGTTTTTT.

This clonotype was seen ten or more times. The chain has TRBV30 and TRBJ1-1; the D is unclear. Germline CDR1 GTSNPN, CDR2 SVGIG (reference sequence). The CDR3 spans 13 residues. Trimming shortened V by 2 bases and J by 0 bases, and 7 bases separated the two germline ends. The CDR3 bases are TGTGCCTGGAGTCTCTATTTGAACACTGAAGCTTTCTTT. Protein product: CAWSLYLNTEAFF.

This clonotype was counted only a few times. The gene calls are TRBV19 and TRBJ1-5; tentatively, D is TRBD1 (6 bases). The V and J ends lost 7 bases and 0 bases respectively, with 19 bases between them. In germline, CDR1 is LNHDA, CDR2 SQIVND (reference sequence). The CDR3 runs to 17 residues. The CDR3 region is CASTQGVGGYSNQPQHF. As DNA, the CDR3 is TGTGCCAGTACACAGGGAGTCGGTGGATATAGCAATCAGCCCCAGCATTTT.

This chain connects TRBV19 to TRBJ1-5; D is unclear. Per germline, CDR1 LNHDA and CDR2 SQIVND (reference sequence). The CDR3 loop spans 18 amino acids. The V and J ends lost 1 base and 1 base respectively, with 17 bases between them. CDR3 in amino acids: CASSIAPTNIRSNQPQHF. CDR3 DNA: TGTGCCAGTAGTATAGCTCCGACCAACATACGGAGCAATCAGCCCCAGCATTTT.

There are a few counts of this clonotype. V usage is TRBV18 and J usage is TRBJ1-4; D unclear. Germline V gives CDR1 KGHSH, CDR2 LQKENI. V was clipped by 3 bases and J by 7 bases, with 6 bases between them. The CDR3 runs to 12 residues. In DNA, the CDR3 is TGTGCCAGCTCACCCGACCGTGAAAAACTGTTTTTT. It specifies CASSPDREKLFF.

This rearrangement joins TRBV19 to TRBJ2-1; D gene unclear. The germline V gene encodes CDR1 LNHDA and CDR2 SQIVND (reference sequence). V was cut by 4 bases and J by 4 bases, with 20 bases left in between. This CDR3 region has 17 residues. The CDR3 DNA follows: TGTGCCAGTAGTACCGGCTTGGGAATTGACCAGTACAATGAGCAGTTCTTC. Amino acids: CASSTGLGIDQYNEQFF.

A few counts support this clonotype. The chain has TRBV20-1 and TRBJ1-2; D is unresolved. Trimming took 1 base from V and 6 from J, leaving 6 bases between them. There are 11 residues in the CDR3. CDR1 and CDR2 from the germline V gene are DFQATT and SNEGSKA (reference sequence). Here the CDR3 reads CSARVGDGYTF. The CDR3 DNA sequence: TGCAGTGCTAGAGTAGGAGATGGCTACACCTTC.

A note on this clonotype: A read error may explain this, as a much larger clone is one base away. The chain links TRBV30 to TRBJ2-1; TRBD1 might be the D (6 bases). Germline V gives CDR1 GTSNPN, CDR2 SVGIG (reference sequence). The CDR3 covers 16 residues. CDR3 coding DNA: TGTGCCTGGACCCCAAGGACAGCACCCTCCTACAGTGAGCAGTTCTTC. Its protein is CAWTPRTAPSYSEQFF.

This clonotype was counted only a few times. This sequence joins TRBV7-3 and TRBJ2-2; D possibly corresponds to TRBD2 (5 bases). The V end lost 3 bases, the J end lost 4 bases, and 12 bases lay between the germline ends. Germline loops: CDR1 SGHTA, CDR2 FQGTGA. CDR3 length: 15 residues. The CDR3 spells CASSLGVAGTGELFF. DNA for the CDR3: TGTGCCAGCAGCTTGGGCGTGGCGGGCACCGGGGAGCTGTTTTTT.

Ten or more counts support this clonotype. The rearrangement uses TRBV4-2 and TRBJ2-2, with unresolved D. Trimming shortened V by 1 base and J by 4 bases, and 4 bases separated the two germline ends. Germline loops: CDR1 LGHNA, CDR2 YNFKEQ. The CDR3 contains 13 residues. The CDR3 nucleotides are TGTGCCAGCAGCCAAGGGCTCACCGGGGAGCTGTTTTTT. It specifies CASSQGLTGELFF.

This clonotype was seen a few times. This rearrangement joins TRBV12-3 or TRBV12-4 to TRBJ2-7; TRBD1 agrees at 9 bases. V shed 5 bases, J shed 3 bases, and the junction held 26 bases outside the gene matches. The length of the CDR3 is 21 residues. The DNA for the CDR3 is TGTGCCAGCAGTCCTAAGAACAAAATCGGACAGGGGTCGAAAGGTTACTACGAGCAGTACTTC. This codes for CASSPKNKIGQGSKGYYEQYF.

This clonotype was observed at least ten times. The genes are TRBV14 and TRBJ2-7; D gene unclear. The CDR3 runs to 14 residues. Trimming left V 2 bases short and J 3 bases short, with 11 bases between. Germline lookup yields CDR1 SGHDN and CDR2 FVKESK. The CDR3 reads CASSQQDRYYEQYF. The CDR3 coding sequence is TGTGCCAGCAGCCAACAGGACCGCTACTACGAGCAGTACTTC. Complete variable domain (other parts from reference TRBV14 and TRBJ2-7): EAGVTQFPSHSVIEKGQTVTLRCDPISGHDNLYWYRRVMGKEIKFLLHFVKESKQDESGMPNNRFLAERTGGTYSTLKVQPAELEDSGVYFCASSQQDRYYEQYFGPGTRLTVT.